This TCR beta chain appears in the sequencing data of a study of blood T cell repertoires in COVID-19. Study background: Samples representing acute and convalescent COVID-19 were sourced from the United States, Italy and Spain. PBMCs, B-cell-depleted T cells, or T cells were the source of the cDNA or gDNA that made up the material.

Authors' data handling: For nucleated cells, counts were estimated from reference gene primer amplification. Repertoires were generated with immunoSEQ multiplex PCR, while TCRdb's copy carries only in-frame clones and drops some. D and trimming come from the DNA, and the V and J calls and clone size come from that table. The profile covers about 160,000 clones, with around 89% appearing a single time and roughly 13% taken by the ten largest. This CDR3 spans 13 amino acids. The J segment lost 3 bases and the V segment lost 7 bases, leaving 7 bases of the junction unmatched. Germline V CDR1 and CDR2: GTSNPN, SVGIG (reference sequence). This clone has a single count. Seattle patients were enrolled during active infection and followed longitudinally.

This TCR derives from a man between 18 and 35 years old with COVID-19, enrolled during active disease. V and J are TRBV30 and TRBJ1-2; TRBD1 matches at 8 bases. Material for sequencing was peripheral blood. CDR3 bases: TGTGCCTTCTCCCCGACAGGGGACTATGGCTACACCTTC. Translation: CAFSPTGDYGYTF.